The source of this T cell receptor beta chain is a study of T cell responses to AZD1222 COVID-19 vaccine (dated by TCRdb to about 2021). With respect to the entire study: AZD1222 recipients whose second dose came at about 4 weeks and those whose second dose came at about 12 weeks were combined into one group, since spike-specific TCR depth and breadth did not differ between the two schedules. TCR sequencing covered fewer than 250 trial participants: some 210 given two doses of AZD1222 and about 26 given two doses of MenACWY control vaccine. Trial participants were enrolled into age subgroups of 18-55, 56-69 and 70-plus years, which contained 148, 28 and 57 TCR-sequenced participants, respectively.

The CDR3, from cysteine to phenylalanine, totals 14 residues. Only the CDR3 DNA stays, 42 bases, in frame from base 1. V is clipped by 8 bases and J by 0 bases, and the sequence between their germline boundaries is 10 bases long. The germline V gene specifies MGHRA as CDR1 and YSYEKL as CDR2. According to the study, the label for this sample's time point signals: baseline before first vaccination. Vaccinee samples were obtained from the UK trials COV001 and COV002, which included a single-blind randomized controlled phase 2/3 trial of AZD1222 (ChAdOx1 nCoV-19) in healthy adults. For TCRbeta chain sequencing, PBMC samples from trial participants were taken at day 0 and at day 28 after the second dose. The CDR3 regions of human TCRbeta chains were analyzed by immunosequencing. The study's own analysis went as follows. TCRs in the repertoires were compared against a reference library of SARS-CoV-2-specific TCRs that had been generated with the MIRA antigen-specificity platform. Breadth was defined as the fraction of unique TCRs that were SARS-CoV-2-associated, and depth was defined as the fraction of total T cells that were SARS-CoV-2-associated. Using the MIRA data, each spike-specific TCR was mapped to the spike region that the TCR reacts to and placed in a CD4 or CD8 class. Log10-transformed breadth and depth values were compared by one-way ANOVA with Sidak's multiple comparisons tests. The table comes from immuneACCESS by way of TCRdb, which keeps in-frame sequences with V and J called. Part of the clones is missing from these tables; in studies checked, under half for an unresolved V gene and the rest for unknown reasons. D and trimming come from the DNA, and the V and J calls and clone size come from that table. The sample table records about 150,000 clones; 85% to 95% of these occur just once. Approximately 1.4% of the sample is taken by the ten largest.

The paper's findings and limits, for the study overall: Reportedly, close to half of the unique spike-specific TCRs recognized epitopes lying outside the regions that are mutated in the B.1.351 and B.1.1.7 variants. In the small 56-69-year group, the increase in depth fell short of significance, most likely because of low power. Conclusions about previously exposed vaccinees were limited because only six AZD1222 recipients were SARS-CoV-2 seropositive at baseline. Participants were mostly white British and included more females than males, and it was suggested by the authors that clonal diversity may have been underestimated. Because no day 14 peak-response samples were available, repertoires were characterized only after the peak T cell response. The whole spike protein was spanned by vaccine-associated CD4 TCRs, and dominant responses were seen in regions 160-218 and 743-854. A significant rise in spike-specific TCR breadth and depth was observed after two AZD1222 doses relative to day 0 and relative to MenACWY recipients.

This clone was found once. Its antigen is unknown. No base-level quality is on record; no much larger clone is a single base apart. The receptor was isolated from an adult in good health. This material consisted of peripheral blood, taken on day 0 of AZD1222 vaccination. This sequence uses TRBV4-1 and TRBJ2-2; no confident D gene assignment can be made. The sequence in DNA is TGCGCCAGCTTGGACGCCCCGAACACCGGGGAGCTGTTTTTT. Its protein product is CASLDAPNTGELFF.